The 3 T cell receptor beta chains listed next were all sequenced from one sample in a study of shared clonotypes between healthy human individuals (dated by TCRdb to the early 2020s). Libraries were made using the immunoSEQ multiplex PCR assay. Held by TCRdb, this immuneACCESS table contains in-frame sequences only and omits some clones. Under half of the omission traces to an unresolved V gene where checked; the cause of the rest is unknown. The sample includes some 2 million clones, with around 96% observed a single time. The ten top clones hold about 1.1% of the sample. CD8 naive samples consisted of CD45RO-negative cells that were positively selected for CCR7, yielding a CD45RA+CCR7+ population without TemRA cells. What was sequenced was naive CD8+ T cells sorted from blood. The meaning of the sample's cell subset or site label: CD45RA+CCR7+. The receptor source for this set is a man younger than 35 in good health.

The chain employs TRBV7-6 and TRBJ2-2, with TRBD2 as a possible D gene (7 bases). The CDR3 is made up of 17 amino acids. Germline V lookup: CDR1 SGHVS, CDR2 FNYEAQ. V dropped 3 bases and J dropped 6 bases, with 20 bases sitting between them. The CDR3 DNA reads as TGTGCCAGCAGCTTGGGCCTCGGGGGGCAATTAGCCGGGGAGCTGTTTTTT. Its translation: CASSLGLGGQLAGELFF.

V gene TRBV19 combines with J gene TRBJ1-4, with D hard to call. V lost 6 bases and J 8 bases, leaving 10 bases between the germline ends. The germline gives CDR1 LNHDA, CDR2 SQIVND (reference sequence). CDR3 length: 12 amino acids. The CDR3 coding sequence is TGTGCCAGTAGCCCCACCCGGGAAAAACTGTTTTTT. It translates to CASSPTREKLFF.

V and J are TRBV27 and TRBJ2-1; D remains unclear. The CDR3 covers 13 residues. Trimming pared 8 bases from V and 7 bases from J, leaving 15 bases between. CDR1 is MNHEY and CDR2 is SMNVEV in the germline V gene (reference sequence). CDR3 residues: CASSAANSNEQFF. The CDR3 bases are TGTGCCAGCTCCGCCGCCAATTCGAATGAGCAGTTCTTC.